Only a few counts were recorded for the clone carrying this TCR beta chain. Antigen: not known. This entry is derived from a study of beta chain features in type 1 diabetes. Every bit of the isolated RNA underwent reverse transcription, so sequencing read expressed TCRB transcripts. TCRdb's table, derived via immunoSEQ multiplex PCR, lists solely in-frame clones and lacks some. The table has over 100,000 clones, less than 40% seen once. The CDR3 is 15 residues long. Per germline, CDR1 SGHTA and CDR2 FQGNSA. Trimming pared 5 bases from V and 2 bases from J, leaving 15 bases between. The collection from each donor was one heparinised blood draw averaging roughly 0.12 L. In all sorted populations, purity surpassed 98%. General study points: A PCR bias possibly favoring shorter templates would apply equally to patients and controls.

This TCR came from a woman aged 18-29 years in good health. Sequencing was carried out using stem cell memory CD4+ T cells from blood. The chain is built from TRBV7-2 and TRBJ2-5; the D is unclear. In DNA, the CDR3 is TGTGCCAGCAGCAAGTCGGGTCCTACGCAAGAGACCCAGTACTTC. Its translation: CASSKSGPTQETQYF.